These 3 T cell receptor beta chains came from one sample sequenced in a study of radiotherapy plus CTLA-4 blockade in lung cancer. Sequencing used immunoSEQ multiplex PCR; TCRdb keeps in-frame clones, though not all of them. The table lists almost 55,000 clones, 65% to 85% of them singletons. The sequences come from peripheral blood, collected from a patient treated with radiotherapy plus ipilimumab. Every receptor here comes from a human donor with non-small cell lung cancer who had a partial response to radiotherapy plus ipilimumab.

This clone was recorded once. Other DNA sequences in the same sample also yield this CDR3. V usage is TRBV5-1 and J usage is TRBJ1-1; 7 nucleotides align to TRBD1. The CDR3 contains 15 residues. V lost 3 bases to trimming and J lost 4 bases; unmatched junction nucleotides: 9. Germline values: CDR1 SGHRS, CDR2 YFSETQ. Written as DNA, the CDR3 is TGCGCCAGCAGCTCCGACAGGGCTTGGTCCACTGAAGCTTTCTTT. Its translation: CASSSDRAWSTEAFF.

The chain couples TRBV27 to TRBJ1-5; TRBD1 might be the D (6 bases). The CDR3 is made up of 15 amino acids. The V end was cut by 2 bases, the J end by 1 base, with 9 bases between. Germline CDR1 is MNHEY and CDR2 is SMNVEV (reference sequence). The CDR3 spells CASSLTQGSNQPQHF. In DNA, the CDR3 is TGTGCCAGCAGTTTAACACAGGGCAGCAATCAGCCCCAGCATTTT.

The chain combines TRBV6-1 with TRBJ2-7, with TRBD1 as a possible D gene (6 bases). Germline assignment: CDR1 MNHNS and CDR2 SASEGT. The CDR3 covers 14 residues. Trimming left V 1 base short and J 3 bases short, with 10 bases between. CDR3: CASSEGGRGYEQYF. CDR3 coding DNA: TGTGCCAGCAGTGAAGGCGGCAGGGGCTACGAGCAGTACTTC.